This T cell receptor beta chain comes out of a study of blood T cell repertoires in COVID-19. As for the study in general: Acute and convalescent COVID-19 samples came from the United States, Italy and Spain. T cells, B-cell-depleted T cells, or PBMCs provided the cDNA or gDNA that served as material.

V lost 4 bases, J lost 3 bases, and 9 bases stayed unmatched. Germline lookup yields CDR1 MNHEY and CDR2 SVGAGI. The CDR3 runs to 15 residues. Study processing details: Reference gene primer amplification in the assay estimated nucleated cell counts. The repertoire was sequenced with immunoSEQ multiplex PCR; TCRdb's copy has only in-frame clones and lacks some. The D gene and trimming were derived from the DNA, and the V and J assignments and clone size from that table. Of some 320,000 clones listed, about 82% are singletons. Sequencing was done on a sample of peripheral blood. This clonotype was obtained from a human donor in a cohort sampled during active COVID-19. J is TRBJ2-7 and V is TRBV6-5, with 7 bases identical to TRBD1. CDR3 in DNA: TGTGCCAGCAGTTCAGAGAGCACAGGGGTCTACGAGCAGTACTTC. Translated: CASSSESTGVYEQYF.